This T cell receptor beta chain was captured by sequencing in a study of early T cells in non-severe SARS-CoV-2 infection. Study information: Sequenced bulk RNA came from whole blood that was unsorted, and chains were unpaired. Study observations and caveats: Anti-spike CD8 responses were favored by VDJdb matching, which missed private and CD4 specificities.

This clonotype was detected a few times. Its antigen is not known. Trimming at V came to 4 bases and at J to 6 bases, leaving 9 bases not matched to a gene. CDR3 size: 15 residues. Germline CDR1 reads SGDLS; CDR2 reads YYNGEE. The library protocol tagged individual cDNA molecules with unique molecular identifiers. TCRdb re-derived calls from the 5' RACE reads in MiXCR, one entry per CDR3 protein. The sample contains about 68,000 distinct CDR3 sequences, around 9.9% of which appear only once. The source material was whole blood. The genes are TRBV9 and TRBJ2-3; 9 positions match TRBD2. The TCR sequence derives from an adult who was a healthcare worker with PCR-confirmed SARS-CoV-2 infection or an uninfected control (not recorded which). This CDR3 reads CASSQGREGLDTQYF. The CDR3 coding sequence is TGTGCCAGCAGCCAGGGGCGGGAGGGTTTGGATACGCAGTATTTT. The whole variable domain, filled in from reference TRBV9 and TRBJ2-3, reads DSGVTQTPKHLITATGQRVTLRCSPRSGDLSVYWYQQSLDQGLQFLIQYYNGEERAKGNILERFSAQQFPDLHSELNLSSLELGDSALYFCASSQGREGLDTQYFGPGTRLTVL.